This record looks at one T cell receptor (beta chain) sequence and its context. Its antigen is not known. These data originate in a study of OX40 agonist ivuxolimab in advanced cancers. On the study more broadly: Participants averaged about 66 years of age (range about 23 to 79) and were over 75% male.

Notes on the study in general: Some of the lowest clonal expansion was seen in partial responders at 0.1-3.0 mg/kg.

Clones were read by immunoSEQ multiplex PCR, and TCRdb kept only the in-frame ones, dropping some. The sample has approximately 89,000 clones, approximately 91% seen once. Exclusion applied to patients with autoimmune disease history or systemic immunosuppression. Patients had blood sampled at baseline and again on cycle 4 day 1 and cycle 7 day 1. The sequence derives from an adult with an advanced solid tumor such as melanoma, head and neck, liver or kidney cancer. This specimen consisted of CD4+ or CD8+ T cells sorted from blood, obtained in a trial of the OX40 agonist ivuxolimab.

The CDR3 region is CASSLKLAGGYNEQFF. Written as DNA, the CDR3 is TGTGCCAGCAGCTTAAAGCTAGCGGGGGGATACAATGAGCAGTTCTTC. The V call is TRBV7-8, the J call TRBJ2-1; 11 bases line up with TRBD2. The germline V gene encodes CDR1 SGHVS and CDR2 FQNEAQ. The CDR3 totals 16 residues. V trimming: 2 bases; J trimming: 4 bases; junction bases outside the gene matches: 4.